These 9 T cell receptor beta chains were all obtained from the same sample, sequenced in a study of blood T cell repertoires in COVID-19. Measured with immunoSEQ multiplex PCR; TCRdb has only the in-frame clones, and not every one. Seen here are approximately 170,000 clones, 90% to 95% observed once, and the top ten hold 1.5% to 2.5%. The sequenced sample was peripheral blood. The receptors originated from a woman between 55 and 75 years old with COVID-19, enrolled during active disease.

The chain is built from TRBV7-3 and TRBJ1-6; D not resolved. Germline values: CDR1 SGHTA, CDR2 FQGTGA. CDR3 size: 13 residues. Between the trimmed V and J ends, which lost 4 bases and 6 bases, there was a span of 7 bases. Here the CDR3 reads CASSSYSNSPLHF. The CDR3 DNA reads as TGTGCCAGCAGCTCCTATAGTAATTCACCCCTCCACTTT.

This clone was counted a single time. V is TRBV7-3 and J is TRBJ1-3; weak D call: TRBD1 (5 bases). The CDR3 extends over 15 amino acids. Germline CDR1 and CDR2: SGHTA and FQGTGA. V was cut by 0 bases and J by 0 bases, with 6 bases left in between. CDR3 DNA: TGTGCCAGCAGCTTAACGGGGGGCTCTGGAAACACCATATATTTT. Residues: CASSLTGGSGNTIYF. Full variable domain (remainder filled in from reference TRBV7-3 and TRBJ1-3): GAGVSQTPSNKVTEKGKYVELRCDPISGHTALYWYRQSLGQGPEFLIYFQGTGAADDSGLPNDRFFAVRPEGSVSTLKIQRTERGDSAVYLCASSLTGGSGNTIYFGEGSWLTVV.

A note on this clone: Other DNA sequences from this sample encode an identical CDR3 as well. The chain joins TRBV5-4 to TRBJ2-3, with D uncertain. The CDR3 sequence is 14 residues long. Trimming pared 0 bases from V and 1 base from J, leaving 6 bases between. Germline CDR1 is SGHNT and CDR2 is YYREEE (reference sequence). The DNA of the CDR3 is TGTGCCAGCAGCTTGGAGTCGGGCACAGATACGCAGTATTTT. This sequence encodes CASSLESGTDTQYF. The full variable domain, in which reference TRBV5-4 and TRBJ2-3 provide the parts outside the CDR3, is ETGVTQSPTHLIKTRGQQVTLRCSSQSGHNTVSWYQQALGQGPQFIFQYYREEENGRGNFPPRFSGLQFPNYSSELNVNALELDDSALYLCASSLESGTDTQYFGPGTRLTVL.

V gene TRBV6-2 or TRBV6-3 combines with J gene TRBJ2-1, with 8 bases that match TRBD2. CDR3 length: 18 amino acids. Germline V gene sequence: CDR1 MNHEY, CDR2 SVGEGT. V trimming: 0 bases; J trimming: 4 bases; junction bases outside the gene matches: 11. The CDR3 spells CASSYSRLGRGAYNEQFF. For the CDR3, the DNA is TGTGCCAGCAGTTACTCGAGGCTCGGGCGGGGGGCGTACAATGAGCAGTTCTTC.

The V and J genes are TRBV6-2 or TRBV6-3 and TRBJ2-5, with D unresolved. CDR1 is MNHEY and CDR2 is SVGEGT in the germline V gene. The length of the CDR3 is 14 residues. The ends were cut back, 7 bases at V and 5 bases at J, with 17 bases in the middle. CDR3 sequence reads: CASTPRRSRETQYF. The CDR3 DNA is TGTGCCAGCACCCCCCGCAGGTCCCGGGAGACCCAGTACTTC.

CDR3 DNA sequence: TGTGCCAGCAGCCCGGACAGAAACTATGGCTACACCTTC. Translating gives CASSPDRNYGYTF. The gene calls are TRBV12-3 or TRBV12-4 and TRBJ1-2; the D gene is possibly TRBD1 (6 bases). CDR3 length: 13 residues. Deletions cut 6 bases from V and 2 bases from J, with 10 bases between.

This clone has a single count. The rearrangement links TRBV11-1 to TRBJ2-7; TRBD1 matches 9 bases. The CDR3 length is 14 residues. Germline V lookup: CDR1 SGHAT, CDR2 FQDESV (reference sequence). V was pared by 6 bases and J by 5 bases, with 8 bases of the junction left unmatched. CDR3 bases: TGTGCCAGCAGATTTGGACAGGGGTCCCACGAGCAGTACTTC. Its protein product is CASRFGQGSHEQYF.

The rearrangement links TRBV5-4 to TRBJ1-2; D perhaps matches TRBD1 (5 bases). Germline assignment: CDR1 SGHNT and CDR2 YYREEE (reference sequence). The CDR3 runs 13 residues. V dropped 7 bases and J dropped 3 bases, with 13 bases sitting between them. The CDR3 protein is CASGDSLDYGYTF. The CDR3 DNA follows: TGTGCCAGCGGGGACTCCCTAGACTATGGCTACACCTTC.

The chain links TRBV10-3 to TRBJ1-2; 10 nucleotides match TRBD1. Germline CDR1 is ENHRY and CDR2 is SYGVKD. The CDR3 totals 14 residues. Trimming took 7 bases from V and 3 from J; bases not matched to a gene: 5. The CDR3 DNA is TGTGCCATCACTCGACAGGGGGCGGACTATGGCTACACCTTC. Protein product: CAITRQGADYGYTF.